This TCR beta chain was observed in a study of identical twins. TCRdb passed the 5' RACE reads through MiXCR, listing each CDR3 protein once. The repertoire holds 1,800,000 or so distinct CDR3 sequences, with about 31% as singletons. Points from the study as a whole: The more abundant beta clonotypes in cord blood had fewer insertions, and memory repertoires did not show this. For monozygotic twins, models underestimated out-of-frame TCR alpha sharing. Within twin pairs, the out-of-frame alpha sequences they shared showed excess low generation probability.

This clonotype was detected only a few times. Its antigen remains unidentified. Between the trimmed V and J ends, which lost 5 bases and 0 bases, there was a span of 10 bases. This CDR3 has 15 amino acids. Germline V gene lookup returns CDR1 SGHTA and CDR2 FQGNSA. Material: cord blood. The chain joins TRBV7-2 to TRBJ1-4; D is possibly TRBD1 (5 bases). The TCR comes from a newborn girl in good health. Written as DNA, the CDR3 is TGTGCCAGCAGCCCTGACAGTGCAACTAATGAAAAACTGTTTTTT. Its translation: CASSPDSATNEKLFF. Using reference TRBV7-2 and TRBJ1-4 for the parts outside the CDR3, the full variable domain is GAGVSQSPSNKVTEKGKDVELRCDPISGHTALYWYRQSLGQGLEFLIYFQGNSAPDKSGLPSDRFSAERTGGSVSTLTIQRTQQEDSAVYLCASSPDSATNEKLFFGSGTQLSVL.